Following are 31 T cell receptor beta chains from one sample sequenced in a study of T cell responses to AZD1222 COVID-19 vaccine. Using immunoSEQ multiplex PCR, the repertoire was profiled, and TCRdb retains in-frame clones only, with some absent. Among about 120,000 clones listed, about 86% were seen once. Sample: peripheral blood, taken on day 0 of AZD1222 vaccination. These receptors were obtained from an adult in good health.

CDR3 residues: CASRPDGGEQFF. CDR3 DNA sequence: TGTGCCAGCAGGCCGGACGGCGGGGAGCAGTTCTTC. The rearrangement joins TRBV2 to TRBJ2-1, with D possibly matching TRBD2 (5 bases). The germline CDR1 and CDR2 sequences are SNHLY and FYNNEI. V lost 6 bases and J 10 bases, leaving 13 bases between the germline ends. This CDR3 comprises 12 residues. Full variable domain (rest looked up from reference TRBV2 and TRBJ2-1): EPEVTQTPSHQVTQMGQEVILRCVPISNHLYFYWYRQILGQKVEFLVSFYNNEISEKSEIFDDQFSVERPDGSNFTLKIRSTKLEDSAMYFCASRPDGGEQFFGPGTRLTVL.

The V gene is TRBV5-4, the J gene TRBJ2-5; 12 nucleotides match TRBD1. This CDR3 is built from 17 residues. The V gene's germline CDR1 is SGHNT and CDR2 YYREEE (reference sequence). V shed 0 bases and J 1 base; nucleotides not matched to a gene: 4. In DNA form, the CDR3 reads TGTGCCAGCAGCTTGGATAGGGGACAGGGGGCCCAAGAGACCCAGTACTTC. Encoded protein: CASSLDRGQGAQETQYF.

The V gene is TRBV5-4, the J gene TRBJ2-5, with D possibly matching TRBD1 (5 bases). Trimming stripped 0 bases from V and 0 bases from J, with 6 bases between. CDR3 length: 14 amino acids. The germline CDR1 and CDR2 sequences are SGHNT and YYREEE (reference sequence). The CDR3 coding sequence is TGTGCCAGCAGCTTGGGACAGTACCAAGAGACCCAGTACTTC. Protein: CASSLGQYQETQYF.

This rearrangement joins TRBV12-3 or TRBV12-4 to TRBJ1-4; D is undetermined. V was pared by 7 bases and J by 0 bases, with 3 bases between. This CDR3 spans 12 amino acids. DNA for the CDR3: TGTGCCAGCACGACAACTAATGAAAAACTGTTTTTT. Residues: CASTTTNEKLFF.

The CDR3 reads CASSSAHLGDTQYF. DNA of the CDR3: TGTGCCAGCAGCTCCGCCCACCTAGGGGATACGCAGTATTTT. V usage is TRBV7-9 and J usage is TRBJ2-3; D unclear. CDR3 length equals 14 residues. From germline, CDR1 is SEHNR and CDR2 FQNEAQ (reference sequence). Trimming took off 4 bases at V and 6 bases at J, with 14 bases between the two ends.

V gene TRBV13 combines with J gene TRBJ2-3; 10 bases map to TRBD2. CDR1 and CDR2 (germline): PRHDT, FYEKMQ (reference sequence). This CDR3 contains 15 residues. V lost 3 bases and J lost 6; bases outside the gene matches: 6. The DNA for the CDR3 is TGTGCCAGCAGCTTCACAGCGGGGGGGCGGGATACGCAGTATTTT. It is translated as CASSFTAGGRDTQYF.

The chain carries TRBV19 and TRBJ1-2, with D unresolved. V lost 8 bases and J lost 5, with 15 bases in between. The CDR3 extends over 13 amino acids. CDR1 is LNHDA and CDR2 is SQIVND in the germline V gene (reference sequence). The CDR3 sequence is CASYNRGRYGYTF. The CDR3 nucleotides read TGTGCCAGTTATAACAGAGGGCGATATGGCTACACCTTC.

The CDR3 DNA reads as TGTGCCAGCAGCTTCGACCGGGGGCGCGAAGAGAATTCACCCCTCCACTTT. It codes for CASSFDRGREENSPLHF. This chain connects TRBV6-4 to TRBJ1-6, with D tentatively TRBD1 (6 bases). With 6 bases removed from V and 7 bases from J, the gap between germline ends came to 22 bases. Per germline, CDR1 MRHNA and CDR2 SNTAGT. CDR3 length: 17 amino acids.

V gene TRBV11-2 combines with J gene TRBJ2-1; TRBD1 matches 8 bases. The CDR3 contains 13 residues. Trimming cost V 0 bases and J 9 bases; bases outside gene matches: 1. Germline V gene data show CDR1 as SGHAT and CDR2 as FQNNGV. For the CDR3, the DNA is TGTGCCAGCAGCTTAGACAGGGGGCTTGAGCAGTTCTTC. This sequence encodes CASSLDRGLEQFF.

The CDR3 sequence: CASSLRTGGPETQYF. For the CDR3, the DNA is TGTGCCAGCAGCTTAAGGACAGGGGGCCCGGAGACCCAGTACTTC. This chain connects TRBV7-2 to TRBJ2-5, with 11 bases identical to TRBD1. There are 15 residues in the CDR3. Germline CDR1 is SGHTA and CDR2 is FQGNSA. V lost 2 bases, J lost 5 bases, and 4 bases stayed unmatched.

The J gene is TRBJ2-2, the V gene TRBV18, with 7 positions matching TRBD2. CDR1 is KGHSH and CDR2 is LQKENI in the germline V gene. The junction had 11 bases not matched to a gene; V was cut back by 1 base and J by 3 bases. This CDR3 spans 18 amino acids. This CDR3 reads CASSPRRAGEMYTGELFF. Written as DNA, the CDR3 is TGTGCCAGCTCACCACGGAGGGCGGGAGAGATGTACACCGGGGAGCTGTTTTTT.

As regards this clone: A junction boundary mismatches the germline segment, possibly from a read error. The CDR3 sequence is CASSIWQTSTQPQHF. The CDR3 region has the DNA TGTGCCAGTAGTATATGGCAGACTAGCACTCAGCCCCAGCATTTT. This chain uses TRBV19 with TRBJ1-5; D ambiguous. CDR1 is LNHDA and CDR2 is SQIVND in the germline V gene (reference sequence). This CDR3 region has 15 residues.

The V and J genes are TRBV3-1 (or the pseudogene TRBV3-2) and TRBJ2-3, with D perhaps TRBD1 or TRBD2 (5 bases each). The CDR3 spans 16 residues. V was clipped by 8 bases and J by 1 base, with 19 bases between them. Germline CDR1 LGHDT, CDR2 YNNKEL (reference sequence). The CDR3 sequence: CASGPMMGRGTDTQYF. Here the CDR3 DNA reads TGTGCCAGCGGGCCCATGATGGGGCGGGGCACAGATACGCAGTATTTT.

CDR3 region: CASSLTQIQETQYF. The CDR3 DNA is TGCGCCAGCAGCTTGACGCAGATCCAAGAGACCCAGTACTTC. The rearrangement joins TRBV5-1 to TRBJ2-5; no clear D gene. V was clipped by 1 base and J by 1 base, with 8 bases between them. Germline values: CDR1 SGHRS, CDR2 YFSETQ. This CDR3 region has 14 residues.

The chain links TRBV7-2 to TRBJ2-3, with 7 bases aligning to TRBD2. Per the germline V gene, CDR1 is SGHTA and CDR2 is FQGNSA. V lost 5 bases to trimming and J lost 1 base; unmatched junction nucleotides: 9. This CDR3 is 16 amino acids long. The CDR3 DNA reads as TGTGCCAGCAGCAACCGGCCGGGACTACGCACAGATACGCAGTATTTT. This codes for CASSNRPGLRTDTQYF.

This chain joins TRBV19 and TRBJ2-5; 8 bases line up with TRBD1. This CDR3 region has 14 residues. V lost 3 bases, J lost 5 bases, and 5 bases stayed unmatched. CDR1 and CDR2 from the germline V gene are LNHDA and SQIVND (reference sequence). CDR3 nucleotide sequence: TGTGCCAGTAGTATCAGGGCAGGGGGCGAGACCCAGTACTTC. Translation: CASSIRAGGETQYF.

The genes are TRBV7-2 and TRBJ1-1, with 11 nucleotides matching TRBD1. Germline trimming cut 8 bases from V and 1 base from J; bases unmatched to any gene: 0. CDR3 size: 13 residues. CDR1 and CDR2 from the germline V gene are SGHTA and FQGNSA. The CDR3 region is CASGQGANTEAFF. CDR3 DNA sequence: TGTGCCAGCGGACAGGGGGCGAACACTGAAGCTTTCTTT.

The chain uses TRBV7-2 and TRBJ2-3; D is perhaps TRBD2 (7 bases). CDR1 is SGHTA, CDR2 FQGNSA, per germline. The CDR3 contains 18 residues. Trimming removed 5 bases from V and 1 base from J, with 22 bases in between. CDR3 sequence (DNA): TGTGCCAGCAGCCCGCGGGGGCAGGGTTTGGTCGGCACAGATACGCAGTATTTT. Protein sequence: CASSPRGQGLVGTDTQYF.

The rearrangement links TRBV7-2 to TRBJ1-3; tentative D call: TRBD1 (5 bases). The length of the CDR3 is 15 residues. The V end lost 0 bases, the J end lost 4 bases, and 10 bases lay between the germline ends. The V gene's germline CDR1 is SGHTA and CDR2 FQGNSA. The CDR3 coding sequence is TGTGCCAGCAGCTTAGCGTCCGCAGGGGGAAACACCATATATTTT. This sequence encodes CASSLASAGGNTIYF.

In nucleotides, the CDR3 is TGTGCCAGTGGTAGGGGGTCCCAAGAGACCCAGTACTTC. Its translation: CASGRGSQETQYF. The chain employs TRBV28 and TRBJ2-5, with D possibly matching TRBD1 (6 bases). Trimming stripped 9 bases from V and 1 base from J, with 12 bases between. The CDR3 has 13 amino acids. Per the germline V gene, CDR1 is MDHEN and CDR2 is SYDVKM.

The V and J genes are TRBV7-8 and TRBJ1-5, with 11 positions matching TRBD1. This CDR3 is 18 amino acids long. V was pared by 2 bases and J by 4 bases, with 10 bases of the junction left unmatched. CDR1 is SGHVS, CDR2 FQNEAQ, per germline. CDR3 in DNA: TGTGCCAGCAGCTTATCCCGACTAGGGACAGGGGGGAATCAGCCCCAGCATTTT. Amino acid sequence: CASSLSRLGTGGNQPQHF.

The chain combines TRBV19 with TRBJ2-7; possible D gene TRBD2, 5 bases. Germline CDR1 reads LNHDA; CDR2 reads SQIVND (reference sequence). V lost 5 bases and J 3 bases, leaving 14 bases between the germline ends. The CDR3 is 14 residues long. CDR3 nucleotides: TGTGCCAGTAGTTCAGGAGCGGCGGGCTACGAGCAGTACTTC. Its protein product is CASSSGAAGYEQYF.

A note on this clone: The junction departs from germline at one end; a sequencing error may be responsible. This chain joins TRBV18 and TRBJ1-5; D unresolved. This CDR3 has 14 amino acids. CDR1 is KGHSH and CDR2 is LQKENI in the germline V gene. This CDR3 is CASSEGSSDQPQHF. In nucleotides, the CDR3 is TGTGCCAGCTCGGAGGGATCTAGCGATCAGCCCCAGCATTTT.

This clone was seen a few times. This sequence joins TRBV6-2 or TRBV6-3 and TRBJ2-6; 8 bases are a match to TRBD1. V was pared by 5 bases and J by 1 base, with 7 bases of the junction left unmatched. Germline CDR1 reads MNHEY; CDR2 reads SVGEGT. The CDR3 covers 17 residues. In nucleotides, the CDR3 is TGTGCCAGCAGTCTTCAGGGGGCAGGATCTGGGGCCAACGTCCTGACTTTC. Translation: CASSLQGAGSGANVLTF.

This sequence joins TRBV7-9 and TRBJ2-2, with D possibly called TRBD1 or TRBD2 (5 bases each). The CDR3 length is 16 residues. V was clipped by 8 bases and J by 3 bases, with 19 bases between them. From germline, CDR1 is SEHNR and CDR2 FQNEAQ (reference sequence). The CDR3 nucleotides read TGTGCCAGCCCTTTACCCGGGACGCTGGACACCGGGGAGCTGTTTTTT. It translates to CASPLPGTLDTGELFF.

The genes are TRBV5-1 and TRBJ2-7; 10 bases are shared with TRBD2. V shed 4 bases, J shed 3 bases, and the junction held 10 bases outside the gene matches. The length of the CDR3 is 16 residues. Germline lookup yields CDR1 SGHRS and CDR2 YFSETQ. CDR3 coding DNA: TGCGCCAGCAGCACTACTAGCGGGACGGTGCGCTACGAGCAGTACTTC. Its translation: CASSTTSGTVRYEQYF.

The chain links TRBV7-2 to TRBJ2-5, with D unresolved. CDR1 and CDR2 from the germline V gene are SGHTA and FQGNSA. The V end was cut by 2 bases, the J end by 5 bases, with 6 bases between. This CDR3 contains 12 residues. CDR3 protein: CASSLSGETQYF. CDR3 nucleotides: TGTGCCAGCAGCTTATCCGGGGAGACCCAGTACTTC.

V gene TRBV7-3 combines with J gene TRBJ2-7; tentatively, D is TRBD2 (6 bases). Per germline, CDR1 SGHTA and CDR2 FQGTGA. The CDR3 is 15 residues long. Between the trimmed V and J ends, which lost 5 bases and 3 bases, there was a span of 17 bases. The CDR3 DNA reads as TGTGCCAGCAGCCTCGCCGGAGGGGCCTTCTACGAGCAGTACTTC. Its translation is CASSLAGGAFYEQYF.

The chain uses TRBV7-8 and TRBJ1-3; D is unclear. The CDR3 covers 16 residues. CDR1 is SGHVS and CDR2 is FQNEAQ in the germline V gene. With 3 bases removed from V and 0 bases from J, the gap between germline ends came to 12 bases. CDR3: CASSFSRQFSGNTIYF. CDR3 sequence (DNA): TGTGCCAGCAGCTTCTCCAGGCAATTCTCTGGAAACACCATATATTTT.

CDR3: CASLRTPYNSPLHF. Written as DNA, the CDR3 is TGTGCCAGTCTTCGGACACCCTATAATTCACCCCTCCACTTT. The gene calls are TRBV28 and TRBJ1-6; possible D gene TRBD1, 5 bases. This CDR3 has 14 residues. The ends were cut back, 9 bases at V and 2 bases at J, with 11 bases in the middle. CDR1 is MDHEN and CDR2 is SYDVKM in the germline V gene.

The table lists this clone with a count of one. V usage is TRBV7-9 and J usage is TRBJ1-1; D uncertain. The germline gives CDR1 SEHNR, CDR2 FQNEAQ (reference sequence). The CDR3 length is 13 residues. The V and J ends lost 1 base and 3 bases respectively, with 6 bases between them. Here the CDR3 DNA reads TGTGCCAGCAGCTTAGGTCCCTACACTGAAGCTTTCTTT. Translation: CASSLGPYTEAFF.